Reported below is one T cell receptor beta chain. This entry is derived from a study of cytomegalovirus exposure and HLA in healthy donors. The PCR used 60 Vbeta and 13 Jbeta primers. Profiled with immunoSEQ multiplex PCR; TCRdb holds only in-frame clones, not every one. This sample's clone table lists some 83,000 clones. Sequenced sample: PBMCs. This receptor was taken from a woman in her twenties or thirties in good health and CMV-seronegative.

CDR3 residues: CASSLTIQDTEAFF. DNA for the CDR3: TGCGCCAGCAGCTTGACAATACAGGACACTGAAGCTTTCTTT. The rearrangement uses TRBV5-1 and TRBJ1-1; tentative D call: TRBD1 (5 bases). The CDR3 has 14 residues. Germline V gives CDR1 SGHRS, CDR2 YFSETQ. V was clipped by 1 base and J by 3 bases, with 10 bases between them. Drawing the rest from reference TRBV5-1 and TRBJ1-1, the complete variable domain is KAGVTQTPRYLIKTRGQQVTLSCSPISGHRSVSWYQQTPGQGLQFLFEYFSETQRNKGNFPGRFSGRQFSNSRSEMNVSTLELGDSALYLCASSLTIQDTEAFFGQGTRLTVV.